The sample holds one count of the clone carrying this TCR beta chain. Antigen unknown. Germline V gene data show CDR1 as SGHTA and CDR2 as FQGTGA. The CDR3 length is 17 residues. The V gene end was trimmed by 5 bases and the J gene end by 0 bases; junction bases not matched to a gene: 7. The data are from a study of radiotherapy plus CTLA-4 blockade in lung cancer. Points from the study as a whole: Per reports, early blood T cell clone dynamics, plus interferon-beta, forecast response most strongly.

The data were produced by immunoSEQ multiplex PCR, yet TCRdb's version contains in-frame clones alone and is incomplete. The repertoire includes around 99,000 clones, 80% to 90% of them detected once, and 4.9% sits in the top ten. This receptor was obtained from a human donor with non-small cell lung cancer that progressed on radiotherapy plus ipilimumab. The V and J genes are TRBV7-3 and TRBJ2-6; 7 bases match TRBD2. This specimen consisted of peripheral blood, obtained from a patient treated with radiotherapy plus ipilimumab. The CDR3 DNA reads TGTGCCAGCAGCCCGGGGGGACTAAGCTCTGGGGCCAACGTCCTGACTTTC. Translated: CASSPGGLSSGANVLTF.